This is a list of T cell receptor beta chains from one sample in a study of early T cells in non-severe SARS-CoV-2 infection. MiXCR, run by TCRdb on the 5' RACE reads, gives a single entry per CDR3 protein. The sample yields tens of thousands of distinct CDR3 sequences, approximately 5.6% seen once. Sequencing input: whole blood. These receptors all come from an adult who was a healthcare worker with PCR-confirmed SARS-CoV-2 infection or an uninfected control (not recorded which). Both conserved end residues are part of each CDR3. A D gene is named only where the DNA matches it firmly. Size is omitted from some rows. Given values are once, few, many or a class for expanded clones.

clone size: many
V gene: TRBV4-2
D gene: -
J gene: TRBJ1-1
CDR3 DNA: TGTGCCAGCAGCCAAGAACGGAACACTGAAGCTTTCTTT
CDR3 protein: CASSQERNTEAFF

clone size: many
V gene: TRBV7-2
D gene: -
J gene: TRBJ2-7
CDR3 DNA: TGTGCCAGCGGCCCAGCTTTAGTCGGCTACGAGCAGTACTTC
CDR3 protein: CASGPALVGYEQYF

clone size: -
V gene: TRBV21-1
D gene: -
J gene: TRBJ2-5
CDR3 DNA: TGTGCCAGCAGCGCCCGGTGGAGGGGGGACGGGGAAGAGACCCAGTACTTC
CDR3 protein: CASSARWRGDGEETQYF

clone size: many
V gene: TRBV7-2
D gene: TRBD1
J gene: TRBJ1-2
CDR3 DNA: TGTGCCAGCAGCTCGGACAGGGGTCCCTATGGCTACACCTTC
CDR3 protein: CASSSDRGPYGYTF

clone size: few
V gene: TRBV29-1
D gene: TRBD2
J gene: TRBJ2-3
CDR3 DNA: TGCAGCGTTCTGGGGCCAAAGCGGGGATACACAGATACGCAGTATTTT
CDR3 protein: CSVLGPKRGYTDTQYF

clone size: many
V gene: TRBV4-3
D gene: -
J gene: TRBJ2-3
CDR3 DNA: TGCGCCAGCAGCCCTTGGGGTTCAGATACGCAGTATTTT
CDR3 protein: CASSPWGSDTQYF

clone size: -
V gene: TRBV20-1
D gene: TRBD2
J gene: TRBJ2-1
CDR3 DNA: TGCAGTGCGGAGAGGGCAGCGGGAGGACGCCATTTCTTC
CDR3 protein: CSAERAAGGRHFF

clone size: many
V gene: TRBV6-5
D gene: -
J gene: TRBJ2-6
CDR3 DNA: TGTGCCAGCAGTTACTCCGGTGGGGGATCCTCTGGGGCCAACGTCCTGACTTTC
CDR3 protein: CASSYSGGGSSGANVLTF

clone size: many
V gene: TRBV20-1
D gene: -
J gene: TRBJ2-3
CDR3 DNA: TGCAGTGCTAGAATAGCGGCGGGGAGCACAGATACGCAGTATTTT
CDR3 protein: CSARIAAGSTDTQYF

clone size: -
V gene: TRBV3-1
D gene: -
J gene: TRBJ1-5
CDR3 DNA: TGTGCCAGCAGCCACCTAGGGGGGCAGCCCCAGCATTTT
CDR3 protein: CASSHLGGQPQHF

clone size: -
V gene: TRBV6-1
D gene: -
J gene: TRBJ2-7
CDR3 DNA: TGTGCCGGCAACCGGGGCACCACCTACGAGCAGTACTTC
CDR3 protein: CAGNRGTTYEQYF

clone size: many
V gene: TRBV9
D gene: -
J gene: TRBJ2-5
CDR3 DNA: TGTGCCAGCAGCGTAGCGGGGTATAAGGAGACCCAGTACTTC
CDR3 protein: CASSVAGYKETQYF

clone size: many
V gene: TRBV9
D gene: -
J gene: TRBJ2-1
CDR3 DNA: TGTGCCAGCAGCTCCCACGGGAATGAGCAGTTCTTC
CDR3 protein: CASSSHGNEQFF

clone size: -
V gene: TRBV20-1
D gene: -
J gene: TRBJ2-5
CDR3 DNA: TGCAGTGCACCCCGGCCAGGGACCCAGTACTTC
CDR3 protein: CSAPRPGTQYF

clone size: -
V gene: TRBV27
D gene: TRBD2
J gene: TRBJ2-3
CDR3 DNA: TGTGCCAGCAGCTCCCGGCTAGCGGGGTCCCATTTT
CDR3 protein: CASSSRLAGSHF

clone size: many
V gene: TRBV12-3/TRBV12-4
D gene: -
J gene: TRBJ1-4
CDR3 DNA: TGTGCCAGCAGTTTGTCAGGGGTTGAAAAACTGTTTTTT
CDR3 protein: CASSLSGVEKLFF

clone size: many
V gene: TRBV25-1
D gene: -
J gene: TRBJ2-5
CDR3 DNA: TGTGCCAGCAGTGAAGTGGTGGCAGGCCTCCAAGAGACCCAGTACTTC
CDR3 protein: CASSEVVAGLQETQYF

clone size: many
V gene: TRBV27
D gene: TRBD1
J gene: TRBJ2-2
CDR3 DNA: TGTGCCAGCAGTTCCCCGGGACAGGGGGCGCGGACCGGGGAGCTGTTTTTT
CDR3 protein: CASSSPGQGARTGELFF

clone size: -
V gene: TRBV5-6
D gene: -
J gene: TRBJ2-7
CDR3 DNA: TGTGCCAGCGGCTTCAGGCCCCCGAGCTCCTACGAGCAGTACTTC
CDR3 protein: CASGFRPPSSYEQYF